A single sample gave rise to the 3 T cell receptor beta chains below, sequenced in a study of PD-L1 blockade in urothelial cancer. Regarding time point: peripheral blood 6 weeks after treatment start. This table comes from immunoSEQ multiplex PCR, and its TCRdb copy is limited to in-frame clones, with some not included. Counted here are some 48,000 clones, 86% occurring once; the ten biggest clones make up more than 9%. Material: PBMCs, obtained around atezolizumab (anti-PD-L1) treatment. These receptors were collected from a man in his sixties with urothelial cancer.

V is TRBV5-8 and J is TRBJ1-3; a weak D match, TRBD1 (6 bases). In germline, CDR1 is SGHTS, CDR2 YDEGEE. The CDR3 covers 18 residues. V lost 5 bases and J lost 0, with 21 bases in between. In DNA, the CDR3 is TGTGCCAGCAGTCGCCACCAGGGGACCTGGAACTCTGGAAACACCATATATTTT. As protein: CASSRHQGTWNSGNTIYF. The whole variable domain, remainder taken from reference TRBV5-8 and TRBJ1-3, is EAGVTQSPTHLIKTRGQQATLRCSPISGHTSVYWYQQALGLGLQFLLWYDEGEERNRGNFPPRFSGRQFPNYSSELNVNALELEDSALYLCASSRHQGTWNSGNTIYFGEGSWLTVV.

This clone was counted a single time. The V call is TRBV23-1, the J call TRBJ1-2, with D hard to call. TRBV23-1 is treated as an ORF (open reading frame) with a function not yet certain. CDR3 length: 12 amino acids. V was pared by 6 bases and J by 4 bases, with 9 bases between. The CDR3 sequence is CASRCPGYGYTF. CDR3 sequence (DNA): TGCGCCAGCAGGTGTCCCGGCTATGGCTACACCTTC.

The rearrangement links TRBV19 to TRBJ2-6, with 13 bases identical to TRBD2. The CDR3 loop spans 20 amino acids. After removal of 0 bases from V and 5 bases from J, the junction contained 10 bases not matched to a gene. CDR1 is LNHDA and CDR2 is SQIVND in the germline V gene (reference sequence). The CDR3 bases are TGTGCCAGTAGTATAGATGCGACTAGCGGGGGGATAATAAGGGCCAACGTCCTGACTTTC. It encodes CASSIDATSGGIIRANVLTF.